This T cell receptor beta chain was recovered during a study of blood T cell repertoires in COVID-19. Whole-study context: Donors in the United States, Italy and Spain gave samples during acute or convalescent COVID-19.

Trimming removed 7 bases from V and 2 bases from J, with 11 bases in between. The CDR3 is 12 residues long. The germline V gene has CDR1 SQVTM and CDR2 ANQGSEA. Only in-frame clones appear in the TCRdb table, and some are missing; sequencing was by immunoSEQ multiplex PCR. The data contain 150,000 to 200,000 clones, more than 85% of them singletons. The table lists this clone with a few counts. The J gene is TRBJ2-5, the V gene TRBV29-1, with D maybe TRBD1 (5 bases). Sequencing used peripheral blood. The sequence derives from a man between 45 and 60 years old with acute or convalescent COVID-19. The CDR3, as DNA: TGCAGCGCCGGACACCTACAAGAGACCCAGTACTTC. Translation: CSAGHLQETQYF. The full variable domain, with the rest looked up from reference TRBV29-1 and TRBJ2-5, is SAVISQKPSRDICQRGTSLTIQCQVDSQVTMMFWYRQQPGQSLTLIATANQGSEATYESGFVIDKFPISRPNLTFSTLTVSNMSPEDSSIYLCSAGHLQETQYFGPGTRLLVL.